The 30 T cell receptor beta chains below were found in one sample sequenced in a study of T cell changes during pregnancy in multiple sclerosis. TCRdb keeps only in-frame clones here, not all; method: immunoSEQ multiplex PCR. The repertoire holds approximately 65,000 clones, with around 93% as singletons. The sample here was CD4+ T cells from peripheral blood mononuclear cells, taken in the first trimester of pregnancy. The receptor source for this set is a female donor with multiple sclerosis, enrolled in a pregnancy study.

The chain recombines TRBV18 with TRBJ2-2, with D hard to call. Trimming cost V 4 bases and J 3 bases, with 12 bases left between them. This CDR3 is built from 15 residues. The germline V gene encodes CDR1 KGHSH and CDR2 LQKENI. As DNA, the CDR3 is TGTGCCAGCTCACGCCAGGTGCCTGACACCGGGGAGCTGTTTTTT. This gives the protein CASSRQVPDTGELFF.

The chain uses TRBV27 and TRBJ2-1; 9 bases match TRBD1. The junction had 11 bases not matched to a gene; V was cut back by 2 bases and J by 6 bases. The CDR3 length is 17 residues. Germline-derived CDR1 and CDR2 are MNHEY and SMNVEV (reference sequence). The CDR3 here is CASSLAPPGQGVNEQFF. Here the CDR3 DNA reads TGTGCCAGCAGTTTAGCTCCCCCGGGACAGGGCGTCAATGAGCAGTTCTTC.

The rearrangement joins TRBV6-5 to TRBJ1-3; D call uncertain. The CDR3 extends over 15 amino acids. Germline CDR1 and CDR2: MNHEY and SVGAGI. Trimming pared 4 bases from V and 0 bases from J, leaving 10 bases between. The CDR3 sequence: CASSSAGISGNTIYF. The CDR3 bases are TGTGCCAGCAGTTCCGCCGGGATCTCTGGAAACACCATATATTTT.

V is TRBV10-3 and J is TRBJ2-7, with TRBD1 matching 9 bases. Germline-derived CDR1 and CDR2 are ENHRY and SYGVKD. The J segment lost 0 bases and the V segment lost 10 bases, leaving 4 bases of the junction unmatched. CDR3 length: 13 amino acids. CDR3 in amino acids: CATTTGGSYEQYF. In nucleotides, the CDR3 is TGTGCCACCACGACAGGGGGCTCCTACGAGCAGTACTTC.

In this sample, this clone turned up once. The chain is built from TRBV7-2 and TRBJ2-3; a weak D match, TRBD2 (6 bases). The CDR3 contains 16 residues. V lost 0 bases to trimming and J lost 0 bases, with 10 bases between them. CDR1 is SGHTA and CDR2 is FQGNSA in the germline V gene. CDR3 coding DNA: TGTGCCAGCAGCTTAGCCCTAGCGCCGAGCACAGATACGCAGTATTTT. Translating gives CASSLALAPSTDTQYF.

CDR3 bases: TGTGCCAGTATTCGAGATGTTATGGCCGGGGAGCTGTTTTTT. Translated: CASIRDVMAGELFF. The genes are TRBV19 and TRBJ2-2; D not certain. CDR3 length: 14 residues. The V gene lost 7 bases and the J gene lost 6 bases, with 15 bases spanning the gap. The germline V gene encodes CDR1 LNHDA and CDR2 SQIVND (reference sequence). Together with reference TRBV19 and TRBJ2-2, the CDR3 gives the full variable domain: DGGITQSPKYLFRKEGQNVTLSCEQNLNHDAMYWYRQDPGQGLRLIYYSQIVNDFQKGDIAEGYSVSREKKESFPLTVTSAQKNPTAFYLCASIRDVMAGELFFGEGSRLTVL.

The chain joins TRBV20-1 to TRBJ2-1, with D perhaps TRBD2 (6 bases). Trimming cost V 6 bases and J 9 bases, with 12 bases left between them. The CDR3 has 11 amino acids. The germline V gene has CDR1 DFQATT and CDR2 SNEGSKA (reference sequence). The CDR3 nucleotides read TGCAGTGCCGGAGTGGGGGGTGAGCAGTTCTTC. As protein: CSAGVGGEQFF.

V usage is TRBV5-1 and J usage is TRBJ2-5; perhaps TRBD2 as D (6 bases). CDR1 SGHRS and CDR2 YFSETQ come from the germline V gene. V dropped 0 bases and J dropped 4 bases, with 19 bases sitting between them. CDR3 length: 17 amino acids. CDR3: CASSLAYGTPAGETQYF. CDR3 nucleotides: TGCGCCAGCAGCTTGGCGTACGGGACTCCCGCAGGAGAGACCCAGTACTTC.

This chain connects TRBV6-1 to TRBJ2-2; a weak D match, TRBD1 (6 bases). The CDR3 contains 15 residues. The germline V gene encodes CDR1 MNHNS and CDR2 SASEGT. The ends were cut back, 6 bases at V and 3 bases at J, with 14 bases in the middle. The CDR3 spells CASRVTGPDTGELFF. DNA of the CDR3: TGTGCCAGCAGGGTTACAGGGCCGGACACCGGGGAGCTGTTTTTT.

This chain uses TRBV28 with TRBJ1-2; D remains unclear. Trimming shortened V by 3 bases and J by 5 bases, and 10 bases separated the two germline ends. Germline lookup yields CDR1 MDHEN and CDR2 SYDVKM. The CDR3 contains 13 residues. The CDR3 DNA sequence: TGTGCCAGCAGTTTTGCGGCGGGTTATGGCTACACCTTC. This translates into CASSFAAGYGYTF.

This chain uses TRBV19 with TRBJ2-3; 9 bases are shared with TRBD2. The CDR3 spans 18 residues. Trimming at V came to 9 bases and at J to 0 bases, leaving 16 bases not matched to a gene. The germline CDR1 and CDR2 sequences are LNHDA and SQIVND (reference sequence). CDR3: CASRRGSGGAPSTDTQYF. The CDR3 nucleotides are TGTGCCAGCCGGAGAGGTAGCGGGGGAGCTCCTAGCACAGATACGCAGTATTTT. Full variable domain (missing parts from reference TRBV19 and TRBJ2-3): DGGITQSPKYLFRKEGQNVTLSCEQNLNHDAMYWYRQDPGQGLRLIYYSQIVNDFQKGDIAEGYSVSREKKESFPLTVTSAQKNPTAFYLCASRRGSGGAPSTDTQYFGPGTRLTVL.

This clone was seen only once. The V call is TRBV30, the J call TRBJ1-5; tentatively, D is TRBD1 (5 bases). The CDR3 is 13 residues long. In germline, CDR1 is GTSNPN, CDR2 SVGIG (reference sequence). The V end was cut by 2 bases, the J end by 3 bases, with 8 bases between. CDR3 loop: CAWSPGHNQPQHF. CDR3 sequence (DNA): TGTGCCTGGAGTCCAGGACACAATCAGCCCCAGCATTTT.

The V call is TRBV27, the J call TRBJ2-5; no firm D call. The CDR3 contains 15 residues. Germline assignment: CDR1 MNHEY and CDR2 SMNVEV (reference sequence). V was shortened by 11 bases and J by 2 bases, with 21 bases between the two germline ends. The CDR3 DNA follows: TGTGCCTGGGTAGAGCGCGTAGCTTTTCAAGAGACCCAGTACTTC. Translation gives CAWVERVAFQETQYF.

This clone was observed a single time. The CDR3 DNA is TGTGCCAGCAGCTGGGGACAGGGTTGGGGGGGCCCTGAAGCTTTCTTT. Translated, it gives CASSWGQGWGGPEAFF. This chain uses TRBV7-2 with TRBJ1-1, with 9 bases identical to TRBD1. CDR1 is SGHTA and CDR2 is FQGNSA in the germline V gene. The length of the CDR3 is 16 residues. V gave up 4 bases and J gave up 6 bases; unmatched junction bases: 12.

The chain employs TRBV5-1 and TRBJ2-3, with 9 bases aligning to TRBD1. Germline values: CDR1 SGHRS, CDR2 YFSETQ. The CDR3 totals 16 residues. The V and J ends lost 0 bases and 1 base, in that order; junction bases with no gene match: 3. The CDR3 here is CASSLGDRVGTDTQYF. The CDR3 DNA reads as TGCGCCAGCAGCTTGGGGGACAGGGTCGGCACAGATACGCAGTATTTT.

The CDR3 nucleotides are TGTGCCAGCTCGCCGGGACTTCAAGATACGCAGTATTTT. This encodes CASSPGLQDTQYF. The rearrangement uses TRBV18 and TRBJ2-3, with a possible D match to TRBD2 (6 bases). CDR3 length: 13 residues. Germline-derived CDR1 and CDR2 are KGHSH and LQKENI. V lost 6 bases and J lost 5, with 12 bases in between.

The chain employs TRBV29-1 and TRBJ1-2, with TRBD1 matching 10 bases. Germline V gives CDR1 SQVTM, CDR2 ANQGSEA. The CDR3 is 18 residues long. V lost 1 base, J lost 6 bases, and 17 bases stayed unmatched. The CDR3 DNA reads TGCAGCGTTGAAGTAGGACTAGGGACAGGGGTAAATCTTCATGGCTACACCTTC. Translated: CSVEVGLGTGVNLHGYTF.

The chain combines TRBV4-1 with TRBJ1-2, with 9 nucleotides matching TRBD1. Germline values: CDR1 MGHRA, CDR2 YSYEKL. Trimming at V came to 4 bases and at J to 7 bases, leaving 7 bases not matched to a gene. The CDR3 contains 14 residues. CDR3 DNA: TGCGCCAGCAGCCGACCGGGACAGGGACTTGGCTACACCTTC. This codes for CASSRPGQGLGYTF.

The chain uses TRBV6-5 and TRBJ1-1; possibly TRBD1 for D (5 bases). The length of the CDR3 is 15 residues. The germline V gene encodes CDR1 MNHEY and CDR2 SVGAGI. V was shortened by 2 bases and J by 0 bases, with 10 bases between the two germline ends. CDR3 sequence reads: CASSYQGWMNTEAFF. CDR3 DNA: TGTGCCAGCAGTTACCAGGGATGGATGAACACTGAAGCTTTCTTT.

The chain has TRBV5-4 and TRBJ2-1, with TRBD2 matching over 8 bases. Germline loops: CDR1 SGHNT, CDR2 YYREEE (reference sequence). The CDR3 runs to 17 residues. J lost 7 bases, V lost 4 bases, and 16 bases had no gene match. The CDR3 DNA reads TGTGCCAGCAGCCGGGGGGGCAGCGGGAACGGTCTGAATGAGCAGTTCTTC. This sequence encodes CASSRGGSGNGLNEQFF.

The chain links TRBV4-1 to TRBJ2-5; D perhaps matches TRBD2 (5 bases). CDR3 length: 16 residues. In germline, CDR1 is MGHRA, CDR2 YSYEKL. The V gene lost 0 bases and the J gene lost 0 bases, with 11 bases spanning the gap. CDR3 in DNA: TGCGCCAGCAGCCAAGATACCCCGAGGGACCAAGAGACCCAGTACTTC. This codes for CASSQDTPRDQETQYF.

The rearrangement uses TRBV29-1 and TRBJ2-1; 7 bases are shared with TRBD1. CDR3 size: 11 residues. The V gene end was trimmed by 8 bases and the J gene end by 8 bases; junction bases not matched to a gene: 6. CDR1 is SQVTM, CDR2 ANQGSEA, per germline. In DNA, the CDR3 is TGCAGCATCGACAGGGCCGATGAGCAGTTCTTC. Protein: CSIDRADEQFF.

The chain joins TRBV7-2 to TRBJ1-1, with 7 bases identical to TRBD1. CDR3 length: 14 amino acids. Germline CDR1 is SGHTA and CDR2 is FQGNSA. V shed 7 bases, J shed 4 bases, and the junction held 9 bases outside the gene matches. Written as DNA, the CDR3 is TGTGCCAGCAACCTAGGAGGGGGCGGCACTGAAGCTTTCTTT. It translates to CASNLGGGGTEAFF.

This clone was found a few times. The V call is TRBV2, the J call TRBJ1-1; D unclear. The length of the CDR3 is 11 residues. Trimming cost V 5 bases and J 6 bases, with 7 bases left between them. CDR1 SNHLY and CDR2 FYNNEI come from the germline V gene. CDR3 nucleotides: TGTGCCAGCAGTACTCGGGCTGAAGCTTTCTTT. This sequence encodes CASSTRAEAFF. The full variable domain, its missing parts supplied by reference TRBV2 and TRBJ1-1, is EPEVTQTPSHQVTQMGQEVILRCVPISNHLYFYWYRQILGQKVEFLVSFYNNEISEKSEIFDDQFSVERPDGSNFTLKIRSTKLEDSAMYFCASSTRAEAFFGQGTRLTVV.

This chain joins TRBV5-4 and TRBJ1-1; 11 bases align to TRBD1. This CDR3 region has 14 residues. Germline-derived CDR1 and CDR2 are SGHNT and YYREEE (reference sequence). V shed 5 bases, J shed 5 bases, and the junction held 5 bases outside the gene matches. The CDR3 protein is CASRKGTGGTEAFF. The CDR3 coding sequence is TGTGCCAGCAGAAAAGGGACAGGGGGTACTGAAGCTTTCTTT.

CDR3 sequence (DNA): TGTGCCAGCAAGCCGTCCCATTTGAACACTGAAGCTTTCTTT. The encoded protein is CASKPSHLNTEAFF. The V gene is TRBV6-6, the J gene TRBJ1-1, with unresolved D. This CDR3 has 14 amino acids. V lost 7 bases and J 0 bases, leaving 12 bases between the germline ends. Germline CDR1 MNHNY, CDR2 SVGAGI (reference sequence).

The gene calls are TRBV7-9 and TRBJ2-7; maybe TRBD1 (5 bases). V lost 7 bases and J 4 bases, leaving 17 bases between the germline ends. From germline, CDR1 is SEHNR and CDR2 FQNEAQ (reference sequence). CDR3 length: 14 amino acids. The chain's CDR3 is CASTAVGARYEQYF. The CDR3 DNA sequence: TGTGCCAGCACCGCGGTAGGGGCCCGATACGAGCAGTACTTC.

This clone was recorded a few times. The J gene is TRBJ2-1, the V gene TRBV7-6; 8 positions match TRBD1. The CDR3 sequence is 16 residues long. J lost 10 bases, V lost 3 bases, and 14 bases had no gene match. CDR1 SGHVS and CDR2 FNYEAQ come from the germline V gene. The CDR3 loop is CASSFLDGGQGSEQFF. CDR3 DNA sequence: TGTGCCAGCAGCTTCCTCGATGGAGGACAGGGTTCCGAGCAGTTCTTC.

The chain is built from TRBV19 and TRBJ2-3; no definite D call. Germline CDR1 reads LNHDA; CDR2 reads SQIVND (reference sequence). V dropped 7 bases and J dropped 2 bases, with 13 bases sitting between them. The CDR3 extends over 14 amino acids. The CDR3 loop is CASMRGPLTDTQYF. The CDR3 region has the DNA TGTGCCAGTATGCGAGGCCCCCTCACAGATACGCAGTATTTT.

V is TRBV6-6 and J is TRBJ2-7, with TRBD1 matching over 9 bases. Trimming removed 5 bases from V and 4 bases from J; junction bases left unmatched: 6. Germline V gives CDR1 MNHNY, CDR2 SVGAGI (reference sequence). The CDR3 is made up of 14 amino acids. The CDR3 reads CASSPGQGLYEQYF. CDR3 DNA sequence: TGTGCCAGCAGTCCCGGACAGGGGCTTTACGAGCAGTACTTC.